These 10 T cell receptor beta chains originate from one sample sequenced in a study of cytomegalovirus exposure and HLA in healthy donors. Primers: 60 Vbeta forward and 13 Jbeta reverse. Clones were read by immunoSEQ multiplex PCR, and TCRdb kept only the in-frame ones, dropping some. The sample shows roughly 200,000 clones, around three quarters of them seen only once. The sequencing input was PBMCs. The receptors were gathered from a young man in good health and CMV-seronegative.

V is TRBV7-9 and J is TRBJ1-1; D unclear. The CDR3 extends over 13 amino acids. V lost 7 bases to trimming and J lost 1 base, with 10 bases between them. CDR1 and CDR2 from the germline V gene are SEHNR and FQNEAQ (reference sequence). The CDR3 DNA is TGTGCCAGCACCTTTACAGAGAACACTGAAGCTTTCTTT. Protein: CASTFTENTEAFF.

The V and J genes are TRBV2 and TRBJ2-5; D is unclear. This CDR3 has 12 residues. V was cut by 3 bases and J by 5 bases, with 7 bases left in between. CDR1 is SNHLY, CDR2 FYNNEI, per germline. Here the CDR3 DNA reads TGTGCCAGCAGTGAGATTCGGGAGACCCAGTACTTC. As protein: CASSEIRETQYF.

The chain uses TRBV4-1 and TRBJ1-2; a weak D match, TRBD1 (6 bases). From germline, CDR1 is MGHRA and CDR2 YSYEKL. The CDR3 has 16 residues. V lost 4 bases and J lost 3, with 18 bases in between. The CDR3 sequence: CASSRNPRGADYGYTF. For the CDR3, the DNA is TGCGCCAGCAGCCGAAACCCCAGGGGCGCCGACTATGGCTACACCTTC.

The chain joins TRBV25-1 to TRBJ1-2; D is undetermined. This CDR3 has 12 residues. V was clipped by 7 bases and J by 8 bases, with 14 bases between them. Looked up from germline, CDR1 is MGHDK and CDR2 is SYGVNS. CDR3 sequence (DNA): TGTGCCAGCAACGACCATGGGAGCGGCTACACCTTC. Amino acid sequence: CASNDHGSGYTF.

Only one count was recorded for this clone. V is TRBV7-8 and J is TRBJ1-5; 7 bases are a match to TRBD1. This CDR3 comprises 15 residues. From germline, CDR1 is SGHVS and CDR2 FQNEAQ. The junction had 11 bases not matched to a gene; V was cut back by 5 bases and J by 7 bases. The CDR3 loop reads CASSTYRGVGQPQHF. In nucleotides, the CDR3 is TGTGCCAGCAGCACCTACAGGGGAGTAGGACAGCCCCAGCATTTT.

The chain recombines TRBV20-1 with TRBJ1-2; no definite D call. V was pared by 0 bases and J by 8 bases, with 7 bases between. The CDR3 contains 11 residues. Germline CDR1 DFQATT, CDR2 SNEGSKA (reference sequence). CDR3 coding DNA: TGCAGTGCTAGAGATCTACGAGGCTACACCTTC. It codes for CSARDLRGYTF.

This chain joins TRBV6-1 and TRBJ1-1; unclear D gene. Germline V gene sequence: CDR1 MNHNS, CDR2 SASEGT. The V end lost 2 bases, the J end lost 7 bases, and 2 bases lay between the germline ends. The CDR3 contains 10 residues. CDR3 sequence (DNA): TGTGCCAGCAGTGAATATGAAGCTTTCTTT. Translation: CASSEYEAFF.

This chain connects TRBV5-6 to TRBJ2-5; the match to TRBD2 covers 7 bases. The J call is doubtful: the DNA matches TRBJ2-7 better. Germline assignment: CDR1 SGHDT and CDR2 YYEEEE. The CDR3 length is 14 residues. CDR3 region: CASSLGRGSHEQYF. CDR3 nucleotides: TGTGCCAGCAGCTTGGGTCGCGGGAGTCACGAGCAGTACTTC.

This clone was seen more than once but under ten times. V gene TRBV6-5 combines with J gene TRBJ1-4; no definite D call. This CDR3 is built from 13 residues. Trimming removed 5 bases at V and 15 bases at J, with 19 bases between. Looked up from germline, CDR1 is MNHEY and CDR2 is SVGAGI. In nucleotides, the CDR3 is TGTGCCAGCAGTCCCTTGGCCGCGGCTCAAGTGTTTTTT. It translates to CASSPLAAAQVFF.

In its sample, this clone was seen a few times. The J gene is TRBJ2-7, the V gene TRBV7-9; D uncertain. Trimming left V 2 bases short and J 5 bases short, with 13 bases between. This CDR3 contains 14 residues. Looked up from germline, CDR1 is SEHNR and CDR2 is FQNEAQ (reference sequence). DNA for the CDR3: TGTGCCAGCAGCTTAAAACTTGGCGCGGACGAGCAGTACTTC. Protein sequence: CASSLKLGADEQYF.